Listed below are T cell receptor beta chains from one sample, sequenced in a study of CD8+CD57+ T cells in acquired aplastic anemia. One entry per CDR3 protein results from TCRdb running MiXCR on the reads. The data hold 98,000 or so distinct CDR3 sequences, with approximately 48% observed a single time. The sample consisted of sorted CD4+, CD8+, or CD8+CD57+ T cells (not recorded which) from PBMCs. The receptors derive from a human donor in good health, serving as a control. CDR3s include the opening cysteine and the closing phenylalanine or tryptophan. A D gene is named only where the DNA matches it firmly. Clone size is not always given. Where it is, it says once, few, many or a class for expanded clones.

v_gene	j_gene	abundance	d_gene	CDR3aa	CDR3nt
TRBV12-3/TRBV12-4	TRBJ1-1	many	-	CASSGNRVSTEAFF	TGTGCCAGCAGCGGGAACAGGGTGAGCACTGAAGCTTTCTTT
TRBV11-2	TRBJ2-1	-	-	CASSLDRDGVPYNEQFF	TGTGCCAGCAGCTTAGATCGGGACGGAGTCCCCTACAATGAGCAGTTCTTC
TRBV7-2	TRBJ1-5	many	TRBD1	CASSLVGTGNQPQHF	TGTGCCAGCAGCTTAGTAGGGACAGGCAATCAGCCCCAGCATTTT
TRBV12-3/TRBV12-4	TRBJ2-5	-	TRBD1	CASRRGTGRETQYF	TGTGCCAGCAGACGCGGGACAGGGAGAGAGACCCAGTACTTC
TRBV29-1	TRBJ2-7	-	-	CSVALLARAYEQYF	TGCAGCGTTGCCTTGCTAGCGCGGGCCTACGAGCAGTACTTC
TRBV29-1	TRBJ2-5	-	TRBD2	CSVVLLAGGKTQYF	TGCAGCGTTGTTCTACTAGCGGGAGGAAAGACCCAGTACTTC
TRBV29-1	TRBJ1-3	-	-	CSVVGSLRNTIYF	TGCAGCGTTGTGGGGAGCCTCCGAAACACCATATATTTT
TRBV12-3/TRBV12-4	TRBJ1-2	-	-	CASSLSSQGYGYTF	TGTGCCAGCAGTTTATCGTCACAGGGCTATGGCTACACCTTC
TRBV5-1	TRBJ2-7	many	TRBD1	CASSENGQASPYYEQYF	TGCGCCAGCAGCGAAAATGGACAGGCCTCACCTTACTACGAGCAGTACTTC
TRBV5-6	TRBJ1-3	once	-	CASSLRRSRNTIYF	TGTGCCAGCAGTCTGAGGCGCAGCCGAAACACCATATATTTT
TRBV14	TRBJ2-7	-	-	CASSRGPDRSEQYF	TGTGCCAGCAGCCGAGGACCAGATCGGAGCGAGCAGTACTTC
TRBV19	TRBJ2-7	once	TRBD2	CASRIGLAGNYEQYF	TGTGCCAGTAGGATCGGACTAGCGGGCAACTACGAGCAGTACTTC
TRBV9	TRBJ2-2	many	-	CASSAISGQRNTGELFF	TGTGCCAGCAGCGCCATATCCGGACAGAGGAACACCGGGGAGCTGTTTTTT
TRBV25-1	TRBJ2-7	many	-	CASSGGVDEQYF	TGTGCCAGCAGTGGGGGGGTCGACGAGCAGTACTTC
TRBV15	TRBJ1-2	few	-	CATSRDRAGKGYTF	TGTGCCACCAGCAGAGATCGGGCAGGGAAGGGCTACACCTTC
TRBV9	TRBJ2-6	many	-	CASSVDWTDSSGANVLTF	TGTGCCAGCAGCGTAGACTGGACGGACAGCTCTGGGGCCAACGTCCTGACTTTC